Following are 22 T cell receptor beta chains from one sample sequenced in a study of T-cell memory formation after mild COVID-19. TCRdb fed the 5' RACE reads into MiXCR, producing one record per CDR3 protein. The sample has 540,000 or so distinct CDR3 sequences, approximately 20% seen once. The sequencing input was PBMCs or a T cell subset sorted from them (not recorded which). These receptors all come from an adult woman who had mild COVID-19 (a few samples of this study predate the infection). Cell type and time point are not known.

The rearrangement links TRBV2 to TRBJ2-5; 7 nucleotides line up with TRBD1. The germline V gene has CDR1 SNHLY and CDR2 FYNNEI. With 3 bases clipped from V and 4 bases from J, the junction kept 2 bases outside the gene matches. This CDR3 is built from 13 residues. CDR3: CASSESGGETQYF. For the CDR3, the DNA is TGTGCCAGCAGTGAGTCAGGGGGAGAGACCCAGTACTTC.

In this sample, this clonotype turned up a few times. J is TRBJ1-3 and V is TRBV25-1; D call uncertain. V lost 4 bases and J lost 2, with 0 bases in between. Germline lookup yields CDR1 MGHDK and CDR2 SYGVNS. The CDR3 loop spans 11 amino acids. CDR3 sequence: CASSAGNTIYF. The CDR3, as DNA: TGTGCCAGCAGTGCTGGAAACACCATATATTTT.

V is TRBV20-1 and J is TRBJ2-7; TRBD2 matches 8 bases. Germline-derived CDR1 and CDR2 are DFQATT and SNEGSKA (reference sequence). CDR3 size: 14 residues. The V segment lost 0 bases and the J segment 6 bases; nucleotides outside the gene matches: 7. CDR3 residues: CSARDFSGGSEQYF. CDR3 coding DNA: TGCAGTGCTAGAGATTTTTCGGGAGGGTCCGAGCAGTACTTC.

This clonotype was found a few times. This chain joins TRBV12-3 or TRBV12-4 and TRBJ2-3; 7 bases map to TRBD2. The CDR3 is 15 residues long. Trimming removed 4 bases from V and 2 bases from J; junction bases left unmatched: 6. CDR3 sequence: CASSYGSGLTDTQYF. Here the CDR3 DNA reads TGTGCCAGCAGTTATGGTAGCGGGCTCACAGATACGCAGTATTTT.

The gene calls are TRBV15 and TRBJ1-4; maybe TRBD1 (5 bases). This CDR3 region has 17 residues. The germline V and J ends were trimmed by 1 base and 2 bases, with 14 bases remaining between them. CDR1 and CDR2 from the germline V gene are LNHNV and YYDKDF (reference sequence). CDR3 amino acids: CATSRGQGGVTNEKLFF. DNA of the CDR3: TGTGCCACCAGCAGAGGCCAGGGTGGGGTGACTAATGAAAAACTGTTTTTT.

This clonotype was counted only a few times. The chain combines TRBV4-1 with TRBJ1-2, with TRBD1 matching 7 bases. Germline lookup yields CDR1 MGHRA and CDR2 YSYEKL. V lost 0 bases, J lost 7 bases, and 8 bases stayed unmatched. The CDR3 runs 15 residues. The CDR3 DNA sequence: TGCGCCAGCAGCCAAGATCACAGGGGAGGCTTTGGCTACACCTTC. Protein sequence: CASSQDHRGGFGYTF.

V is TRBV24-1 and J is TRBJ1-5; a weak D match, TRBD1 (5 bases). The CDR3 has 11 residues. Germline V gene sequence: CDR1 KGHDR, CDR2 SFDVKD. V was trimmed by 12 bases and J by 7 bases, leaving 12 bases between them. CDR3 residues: CAPKGLQPQHF. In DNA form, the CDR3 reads TGTGCCCCCAAGGGGCTCCAGCCCCAGCATTTT.

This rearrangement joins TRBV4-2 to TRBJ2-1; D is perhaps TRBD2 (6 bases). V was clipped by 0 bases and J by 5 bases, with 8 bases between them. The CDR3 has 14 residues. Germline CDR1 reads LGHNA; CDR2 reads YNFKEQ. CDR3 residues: CASSQDPSDNEQFF. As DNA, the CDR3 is TGTGCCAGCAGCCAAGACCCTAGCGACAATGAGCAGTTCTTC.

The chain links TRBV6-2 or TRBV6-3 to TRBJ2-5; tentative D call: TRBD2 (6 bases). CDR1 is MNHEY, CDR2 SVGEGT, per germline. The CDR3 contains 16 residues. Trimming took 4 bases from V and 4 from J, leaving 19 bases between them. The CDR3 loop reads CASSSHRDWERETQYF. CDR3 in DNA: TGTGCCAGCAGTTCCCACCGGGACTGGGAAAGAGAGACCCAGTACTTC.

The CDR3 DNA follows: TGCAGCGTTGTGGGGGGCCTCTCTAACTATGGCTACACCTTC. This sequence encodes CSVVGGLSNYGYTF. This chain connects TRBV29-1 to TRBJ1-2, with D possibly TRBD1 on 6 matching bases. The V and J ends lost 4 bases and 0 bases respectively, with 12 bases between them. The CDR3 extends over 14 amino acids. CDR1 and CDR2 from the germline V gene are SQVTM and ANQGSEA.

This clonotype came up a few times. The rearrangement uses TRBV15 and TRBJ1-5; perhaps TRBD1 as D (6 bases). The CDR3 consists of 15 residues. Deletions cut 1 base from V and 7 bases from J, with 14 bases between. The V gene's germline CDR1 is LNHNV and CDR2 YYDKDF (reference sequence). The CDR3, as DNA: TGTGCCACCAGCAGAGGAGGGGGGGGCGGGCAGCCCCAGCATTTT. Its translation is CATSRGGGGGQPQHF.

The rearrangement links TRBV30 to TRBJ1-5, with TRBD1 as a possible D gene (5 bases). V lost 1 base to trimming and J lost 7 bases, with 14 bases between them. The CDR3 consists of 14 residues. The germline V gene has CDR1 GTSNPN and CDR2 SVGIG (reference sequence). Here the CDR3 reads CAWSGLGGGQPQHF. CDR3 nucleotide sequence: TGTGCCTGGAGTGGATTGGGGGGGGGACAGCCCCAGCATTTT.

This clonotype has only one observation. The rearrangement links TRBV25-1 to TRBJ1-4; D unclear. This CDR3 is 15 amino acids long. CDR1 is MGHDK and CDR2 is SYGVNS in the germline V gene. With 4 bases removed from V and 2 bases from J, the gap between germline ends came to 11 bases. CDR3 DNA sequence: TGTGCCAGCAGTGTAGGAACTGTCACTAATGAAAAACTGTTTTTT. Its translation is CASSVGTVTNEKLFF.

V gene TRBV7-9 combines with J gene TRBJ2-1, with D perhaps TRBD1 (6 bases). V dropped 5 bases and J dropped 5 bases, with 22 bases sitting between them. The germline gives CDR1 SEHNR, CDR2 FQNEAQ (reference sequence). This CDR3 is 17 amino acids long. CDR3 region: CASSPLGVWTENNEQFF. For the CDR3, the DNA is TGTGCCAGCAGCCCCCTTGGTGTATGGACAGAAAACAATGAGCAGTTCTTC.

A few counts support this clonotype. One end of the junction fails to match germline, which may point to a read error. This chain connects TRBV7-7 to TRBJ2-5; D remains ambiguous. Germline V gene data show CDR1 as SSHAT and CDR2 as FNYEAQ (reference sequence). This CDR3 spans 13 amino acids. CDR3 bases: TGTGCTAGCAGCTTAGAAAGACAAGAGACCCAGTACTTC. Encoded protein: CASSLERQETQYF.

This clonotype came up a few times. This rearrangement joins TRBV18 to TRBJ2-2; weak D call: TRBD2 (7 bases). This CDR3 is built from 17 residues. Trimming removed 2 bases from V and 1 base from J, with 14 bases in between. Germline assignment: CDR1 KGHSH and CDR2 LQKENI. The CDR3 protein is CASSPEQGGRNTGELFF. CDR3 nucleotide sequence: TGTGCCAGCTCACCAGAACAGGGAGGGCGGAACACCGGGGAGCTGTTTTTT.

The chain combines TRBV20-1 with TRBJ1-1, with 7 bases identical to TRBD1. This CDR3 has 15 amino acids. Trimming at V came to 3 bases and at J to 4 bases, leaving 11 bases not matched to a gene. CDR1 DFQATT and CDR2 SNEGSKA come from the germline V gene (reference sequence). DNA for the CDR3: TGCAGTGCTAGGGCCGGGACAGAAAGAGGCACTGAAGCTTTCTTT. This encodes CSARAGTERGTEAFF.

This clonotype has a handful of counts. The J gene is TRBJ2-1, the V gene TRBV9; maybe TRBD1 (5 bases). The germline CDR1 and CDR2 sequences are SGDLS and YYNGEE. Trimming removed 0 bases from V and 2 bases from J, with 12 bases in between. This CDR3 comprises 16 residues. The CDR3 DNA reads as TGTGCCAGCAGCGTAGGAGGCAGGGTGACCTACAATGAGCAGTTCTTC. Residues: CASSVGGRVTYNEQFF.

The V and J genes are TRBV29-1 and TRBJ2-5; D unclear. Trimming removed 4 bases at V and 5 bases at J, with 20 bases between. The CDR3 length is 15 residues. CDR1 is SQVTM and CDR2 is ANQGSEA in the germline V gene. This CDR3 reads CSVVPSPYNGETQYF. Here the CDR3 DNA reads TGCAGCGTTGTCCCCTCTCCCTATAATGGGGAGACCCAGTACTTC.

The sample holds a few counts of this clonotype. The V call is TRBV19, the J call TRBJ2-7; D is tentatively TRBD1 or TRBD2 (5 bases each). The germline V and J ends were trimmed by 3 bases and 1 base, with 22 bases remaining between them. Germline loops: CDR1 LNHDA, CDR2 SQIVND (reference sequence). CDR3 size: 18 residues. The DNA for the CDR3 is TGTGCCAGTAGTATGTTTGTCTCGGGACCCGGTAGTTCCTACGAGCAGTACTTC. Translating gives CASSMFVSGPGSSYEQYF.

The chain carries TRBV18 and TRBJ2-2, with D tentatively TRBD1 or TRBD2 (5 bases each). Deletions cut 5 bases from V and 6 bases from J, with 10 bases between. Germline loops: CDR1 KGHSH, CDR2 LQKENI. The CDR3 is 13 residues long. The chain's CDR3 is CASSSGTAGELFF. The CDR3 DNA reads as TGTGCCAGCTCATCGGGGACGGCCGGGGAGCTGTTTTTT.

CDR3 bases: TGTGCCTGGAGTGTCCTAGCGGGGGCATATACGCAGTATTTT. Translation gives CAWSVLAGAYTQYF. The J gene is TRBJ2-3, the V gene TRBV30; TRBD2 aligns across 10 bases. Trimming took 0 bases from V and 7 from J; bases not matched to a gene: 4. CDR1 GTSNPN and CDR2 SVGIG come from the germline V gene (reference sequence). The CDR3 has 14 amino acids. Filled out from reference TRBV30 and TRBJ2-3, the complete variable domain reads SQTIHQWPATLVQPVGSPLSLECTVEGTSNPNLYWYRQAAGRGLQLLFYSVGIGQISSEVPQNLSASRPQDRQFILSSKKLLLSDSGFYLCAWSVLAGAYTQYFGPGTRLTVL.